This T cell receptor (beta chain) was retrieved from a study of Graves' ophthalmopathy and Graves' hyperthyroidism. From germline, CDR1 is SGHTA and CDR2 FQGNSA. This CDR3 spans 16 amino acids. V was cut by 5 bases and J by 2 bases, with 18 bases left in between. Researchers took RNA transcripts and amplified TCR beta CDR3 regions from them. In the first round, RT-PCR was carried out with HTBI primers, and a multiplex PCR formed the second round. TCRdb re-called the multiplex PCR reads with MiXCR, one entry per CDR3 protein. The sample includes hundreds of thousands of distinct CDR3 sequences, more than 40% of them seen just once. Ophthalmopathy in the donors was of moderate-to-severe activity, with CAS ≥3, NOSPECS ≥4 and duration under 3 months. Diagnosis relied on clinical symptoms, serum thyroxine, TRAb, thyroid ultrasound and orbital computed tomography. In this sample, this clonotype turned up many times.

The sequence was collected from an adult man with Graves' ophthalmopathy. V is TRBV7-2 and J is TRBJ1-1, with D possibly TRBD1 on 6 matching bases. Sequenced material: peripheral blood. CDR3 sequence: CASSPSGGRINTEAFF. Here the CDR3 DNA reads TGTGCCAGCAGCCCCTCCGGGGGCAGGATAAACACTGAAGCTTTCTTT.